The present entry profiles one T cell receptor beta chain with its context. This sample was included in a study of blood T cell repertoires in COVID-19. About the research overall: Both acute and convalescent COVID-19 samples were obtained from the United States, Italy and Spain.

In the authors' methods: Reference gene primer amplification yielded estimated nucleated cell counts. Only in-frame clones appear in the TCRdb table, and some are missing; sequencing was by immunoSEQ multiplex PCR. V, J and clone size are those of that table, while D and trimming were read from the DNA. The profile shows about 64,000 clones, roughly four fifths of them singletons. The ends were cut back, 6 bases at V and 1 base at J, with 19 bases in the middle. The CDR3 loop spans 17 amino acids. Germline assignment: CDR1 SGHVS and CDR2 FNYEAQ. The chain carries TRBV7-6 and TRBJ2-1; the D gene is possibly TRBD1 (6 bases). This TCR derives from a man aged 80 or over with acute or convalescent COVID-19. Sequencing was carried out using peripheral blood. CDR3 residues: CASRIRTVGISYNEQFF. The CDR3 coding sequence is TGTGCCAGCAGGATTAGGACAGTCGGGATATCCTACAATGAGCAGTTCTTC.